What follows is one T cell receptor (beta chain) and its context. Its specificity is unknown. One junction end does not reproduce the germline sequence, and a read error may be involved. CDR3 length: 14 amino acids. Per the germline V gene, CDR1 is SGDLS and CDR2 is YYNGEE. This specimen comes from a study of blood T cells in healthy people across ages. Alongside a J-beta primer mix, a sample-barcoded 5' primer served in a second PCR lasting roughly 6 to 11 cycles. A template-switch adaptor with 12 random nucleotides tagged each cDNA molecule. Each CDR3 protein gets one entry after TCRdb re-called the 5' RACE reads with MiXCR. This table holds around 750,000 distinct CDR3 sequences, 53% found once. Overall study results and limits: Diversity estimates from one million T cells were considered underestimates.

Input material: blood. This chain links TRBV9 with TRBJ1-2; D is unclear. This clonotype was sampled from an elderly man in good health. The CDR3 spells CVSSVAGANYGYTF. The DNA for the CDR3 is TGTGTCAGCAGCGTAGCCGGGGCTAACTATGGCTACACCTTC.